This T cell receptor (beta chain) was captured in a study of blood T cell repertoires in COVID-19. The wider study: Acute and convalescent COVID-19 specimens originated in the United States, Italy and Spain. In each case, the material was cDNA or gDNA derived from T cells, B-cell-depleted T cells, or PBMCs.

In this sample, this clone turned up a few times. Seattle enrolled patients during active infection and tracked them longitudinally. Generated by immunoSEQ multiplex PCR, the TCRdb table keeps only in-frame clones and is missing some. The sample includes around 100,000 clones, roughly 89% of them seen just once. There are 18 residues in the CDR3. V was shortened by 0 bases and J by 0 bases, with 15 bases between the two germline ends. Germline V gives CDR1 LNHNV, CDR2 YYDKDF (reference sequence). J is TRBJ1-3 and V is TRBV15; D gene uncertain. Sequenced sample: peripheral blood. The clonotype comes from a woman between 45 and 60 years old with COVID-19, enrolled during active disease. DNA of the CDR3: TGTGCCACCAGCAGAGATCGAGCTGGGCTAAACTCTGGAAACACCATATATTTT. Encoded protein: CATSRDRAGLNSGNTIYF.